Sequencing of this T cell receptor beta chain was carried out in a study of blood T cell repertoires in COVID-19. Study-level background: Researchers got acute and convalescent COVID-19 samples from the United States, Italy and Spain. T cells, B-cell-depleted T cells, or PBMCs provided the cDNA or gDNA that served as material.

In the original analysis: Amplification of reference gene primers was used by the study to estimate nucleated cell counts. The protocol was immunoSEQ multiplex PCR, while the TCRdb copy is restricted to in-frame clones and leaves out a portion. That table furnishes V, J and clone size, whereas the DNA furnished D and trimming. The data hold roughly 54,000 clones, with around nine tenths observed a single time. V shed 7 bases and J shed 8 bases, with 14 bases lying between them. The V gene's germline CDR1 is MDHEN and CDR2 SYDVKM. The CDR3 is 12 amino acids. Seattle participants joined during active infection and were tracked over time.

Sequencing was done on a sample of peripheral blood. This sequence originates from a woman in her sixties with COVID-19, enrolled during active disease. The gene calls are TRBV28 and TRBJ1-2; D is unresolved. The CDR3 here is CASTPTAGGYTF. The CDR3 DNA reads as TGTGCCAGCACTCCTACGGCCGGGGGCTACACCTTC.